Presented here are 16 T cell receptor beta chains from one specimen sequenced in a study of T cells in narcolepsy. Sequencing was performed with immunoSEQ multiplex PCR; in TCRdb, only in-frame clones are kept and a portion is missing. The data contain about 30,000 clones, roughly four fifths of them singletons. Sequenced input: CD45RA- memory CD4+ T cells from PBMCs. Source of these receptors: a human donor with narcolepsy.

This clone appeared a few times. V usage is TRBV10-1 and J usage is TRBJ2-6, with D uncertain. V was shortened by 3 bases and J by 2 bases, with 5 bases between the two germline ends. The CDR3 runs to 14 residues. Germline V gives CDR1 WNHNN, CDR2 SYGVQD (reference sequence). The CDR3 coding sequence is TGCGCCAGCAGTGACAGTGCTGGGGCCAACGTCCTGACTTTC. The encoded protein is CASSDSAGANVLTF.

CDR3 residues: CASSDTGQGDQPQHF. The CDR3 DNA is TGTGCCAGCAGTGATACGGGACAGGGAGATCAGCCCCAGCATTTT. The rearrangement joins TRBV2 to TRBJ1-5, with 9 nucleotides matching TRBD1. The CDR3 totals 15 residues. The J segment lost 5 bases and the V segment lost 3 bases, leaving 5 bases of the junction unmatched. The germline V gene encodes CDR1 SNHLY and CDR2 FYNNEI.

The V and J genes are TRBV28 and TRBJ2-7; D ambiguous. The CDR3 totals 15 residues. Germline CDR1 is MDHEN and CDR2 is SYDVKM. Trimming cost V 2 bases and J 0 bases, with 11 bases left between them. The CDR3 coding sequence is TGTGCCAGCAGTTTAGGCACTTTGGGCTCCTACGAGCAGTACTTC. This encodes CASSLGTLGSYEQYF.

The chain employs TRBV7-9 and TRBJ1-1; no definite D call. The CDR3 totals 16 residues. In germline, CDR1 is SEHNR, CDR2 FQNEAQ (reference sequence). Between the trimmed V and J ends, which lost 0 bases and 5 bases, there was a span of 16 bases. This chain's CDR3 is CASSLAEAAGGTEAFF. The CDR3 DNA reads as TGTGCCAGCAGCTTAGCGGAGGCGGCAGGAGGGACTGAAGCTTTCTTT.

Turning to this clone: At one end the junction does not follow the germline gene, possibly because of a read error. The CDR3 sequence: CASSPIGGGLSTGELFF. The CDR3 DNA reads TGTGCTAGCAGCCCCATAGGGGGGGGCTTAAGCACCGGGGAGCTGTTTTTT. This rearrangement joins TRBV7-7 to TRBJ2-2, with TRBD2 as a possible D gene (7 bases). CDR1 is SSHAT, CDR2 FNYEAQ, per germline (reference sequence). CDR3 length equals 17 residues.

This clone was detected a few times. The chain couples TRBV7-2 to TRBJ1-1; D is uncertain. V was trimmed by 1 base and J by 1 base, leaving 7 bases between them. CDR1 SGHTA and CDR2 FQGNSA come from the germline V gene. The CDR3 has 14 residues. The DNA of the CDR3 is TGTGCCAGCAGCTTAGGTCACACGAACACTGAAGCTTTCTTT. It is translated as CASSLGHTNTEAFF. The full variable domain, in which reference TRBV7-2 and TRBJ1-1 provide the parts outside the CDR3, is GAGVSQSPSNKVTEKGKDVELRCDPISGHTALYWYRQSLGQGLEFLIYFQGNSAPDKSGLPSDRFSAERTGGSVSTLTIQRTQQEDSAVYLCASSLGHTNTEAFFGQGTRLTVV.

The chain has TRBV18 and TRBJ1-4, with D uncertain. Trimming removed 1 base at V and 0 bases at J, with 15 bases between. The CDR3 totals 18 residues. Per the germline V gene, CDR1 is KGHSH and CDR2 is LQKENI. Written as DNA, the CDR3 is TGTGCCAGCTCACCACTCAACGTCAGCCGTGCAACTAATGAAAAACTGTTTTTT. Translation gives CASSPLNVSRATNEKLFF.

This clone was detected once. The chain is built from TRBV5-1 and TRBJ2-7; D assignment may be TRBD1 or TRBD2 (5 bases each). Germline values: CDR1 SGHRS, CDR2 YFSETQ. CDR3 length: 16 residues. Trimming left V 4 bases short and J 3 bases short, with 20 bases between. CDR3 sequence reads: CASSPRGGTSIYEQYF. Here the CDR3 DNA reads TGCGCCAGCAGCCCCCGGGGTGGGACCTCAATCTACGAGCAGTACTTC.

The J gene is TRBJ1-4, the V gene TRBV5-1; D remains ambiguous. The CDR3 contains 15 residues. Trimming shortened V by 1 base and J by 5 bases, and 12 bases separated the two germline ends. Germline V gene data show CDR1 as SGHRS and CDR2 as YFSETQ. The CDR3 loop is CASSLNSALNEKLFF. The CDR3 DNA sequence: TGCGCCAGCAGCTTGAATTCAGCCTTGAATGAAAAACTGTTTTTT.

This clone was detected only a few times. CDR3 in amino acids: CATRDGNVLTF. CDR3 sequence (DNA): TGTGCCACGAGGGACGGCAACGTCCTGACTTTC. The rearrangement joins TRBV10-3 to TRBJ2-6, with D perhaps given as TRBD1 or TRBD2 (5 bases each). The germline V and J ends were trimmed by 10 bases and 9 bases, with 10 bases remaining between them. Per germline, CDR1 ENHRY and CDR2 SYGVKD. This CDR3 comprises 11 residues.

The chain employs TRBV28 and TRBJ1-1; D is undetermined. The CDR3 contains 14 residues. CDR1 MDHEN and CDR2 SYDVKM come from the germline V gene. With 1 base removed from V and 4 bases from J, the gap between germline ends came to 10 bases. The DNA for the CDR3 is TGTGCCAGCAGTTTATCGGCTGGGATCACTGAAGCTTTCTTT. Residues: CASSLSAGITEAFF.

The J gene is TRBJ1-1, the V gene TRBV28; D unresolved. The germline V gene has CDR1 MDHEN and CDR2 SYDVKM. Deletions cut 7 bases from V and 5 bases from J, with 17 bases between. There are 14 residues in the CDR3. CDR3 sequence (DNA): TGTGCCAGCACCTTTTCCCCACCTAGGACTGAAGCTTTCTTT. It translates to CASTFSPPRTEAFF.

V gene TRBV11-2 combines with J gene TRBJ2-5; 8 nucleotides align to TRBD2. Germline V gene data show CDR1 as SGHAT and CDR2 as FQNNGV. J gave up 3 bases and V 4 bases, and 10 bases lay outside the gene matches. This CDR3 is built from 16 residues. CDR3 protein: CASSSDGDSGEETQYF. The CDR3 nucleotides are TGTGCCAGCAGCTCCGATGGAGATAGCGGGGAAGAGACCCAGTACTTC.

This clone appeared once. V usage is TRBV27 and J usage is TRBJ1-4, with a possible D match to TRBD1 (5 bases). CDR3 length equals 18 residues. Germline V lookup: CDR1 MNHEY, CDR2 SMNVEV (reference sequence). V was shortened by 3 bases and J by 8 bases, with 25 bases between the two germline ends. The CDR3 loop is CASSLGSVEGNRGEKLFF. Here the CDR3 DNA reads TGTGCCAGCAGTTTGGGGTCGGTCGAGGGGAACAGAGGAGAAAAACTGTTTTTT.

This clone showed up just once. The V call is TRBV30, the J call TRBJ2-2, with 8 bases identical to TRBD2. The V gene end was trimmed by 4 bases and the J gene end by 4 bases; junction bases not matched to a gene: 2. The CDR3 is 13 residues long. Germline CDR1 is GTSNPN and CDR2 is SVGIG (reference sequence). In DNA, the CDR3 is TGTGCCTGGAAGGGACTAGTCACCGGGGAGCTGTTTTTT. Protein sequence: CAWKGLVTGELFF.

The sample holds one count of this clone. The J gene is TRBJ1-1, the V gene TRBV28, with D hard to call. Trimming cost V 5 bases and J 1 base, with 5 bases left between them. The V gene's germline CDR1 is MDHEN and CDR2 SYDVKM. The length of the CDR3 is 12 residues. CDR3 sequence reads: CASSLWNTEAFF. CDR3 sequence (DNA): TGTGCCAGCAGTCTTTGGAACACTGAAGCTTTCTTT.